This TCR beta chain was sequenced in a study of blood T cell repertoires in COVID-19. Study overall: The United States, Italy and Spain were the sources of the acute and convalescent COVID-19 samples.

A Seattle source enrolled patients during active infection and followed them longitudinally. The authors' processing: Amplification of reference gene primers provided the estimated nucleated cell counts. Repertoires were generated with immunoSEQ multiplex PCR, while TCRdb's copy carries only in-frame clones and drops some. The D gene and trimming were derived from the DNA, and the V and J assignments and clone size from that table. The sample holds about 390,000 clones, around 87% seen once. The source of this sequence is a woman aged 55-75 years with COVID-19, enrolled during active disease. The specimen sequenced was peripheral blood.

The CDR3 loop reads CASSFRQGASYGYTF. The DNA of the CDR3 is TGTGCCAGCAGCTTCCGACAGGGGGCGAGTTATGGCTACACCTTC. The V gene is TRBV7-9, the J gene TRBJ1-2; 10 nucleotides agree with TRBD1. Germline V gene lookup returns CDR1 SEHNR and CDR2 FQNEAQ (reference sequence). The CDR3 is made up of 15 amino acids. Losses at the gene ends were 3 bases for V and 5 bases for J; bases not matched to a gene: 6.